The 5 T cell receptor beta chains listed next were all sequenced from one sample in a study of T-cell reconstitution after alpha-beta-depleted transplantation in children. Unique molecular identifiers were used in preparing the TCRbeta library. TCRdb used MiXCR to reprocess the PCR reads, holding one entry per CDR3 protein. Among about 200,000 distinct CDR3 sequences listed, roughly 6.6% were seen once. The input for sequencing was PBMCs, taken before TCRalphabeta/CD19-depleted stem cell transplant. The receptor set was obtained from a boy between 2 and 10 years old with acute lymphoblastic leukemia, due to receive a stem cell transplant.

This clonotype has a handful of counts. This chain links TRBV7-2 with TRBJ2-3; 8 positions agree with TRBD2. With V trimmed by 1 base and J by 3 bases, 6 bases remained unmatched. The germline CDR1 and CDR2 sequences are SGHTA and FQGNSA. The CDR3 is made up of 16 amino acids. Written as DNA, the CDR3 is TGTGCCAGCAGCTTAGTCGCAAGCGGGGGAACAGATACGCAGTATTTT. This gives the protein CASSLVASGGTDTQYF.

This clonotype appeared many times. The chain links TRBV11-2 to TRBJ2-1; 8 positions match TRBD2. V shed 6 bases and J 4 bases; nucleotides not matched to a gene: 2. The CDR3 totals 13 residues. Germline CDR1 is SGHAT and CDR2 is FQNNGV. The CDR3 reads CASRRGVYNEQFF. DNA for the CDR3: TGTGCCAGCAGGCGGGGGGTTTACAATGAGCAGTTCTTC.

The rearrangement uses TRBV2 and TRBJ1-2; D not resolved. Between the trimmed V and J ends, which lost 4 bases and 2 bases, there was a span of 8 bases. The CDR3 loop spans 13 amino acids. CDR1 and CDR2 (germline): SNHLY, FYNNEI. CDR3 sequence: CASSANSNYGYTF. CDR3 in DNA: TGTGCCAGCAGTGCGAACTCAAACTATGGCTACACCTTC. Together with reference TRBV2 and TRBJ1-2, the CDR3 gives the full variable domain: EPEVTQTPSHQVTQMGQEVILRCVPISNHLYFYWYRQILGQKVEFLVSFYNNEISEKSEIFDDQFSVERPDGSNFTLKIRSTKLEDSAMYFCASSANSNYGYTFGSGTRLTVV.

This clonotype was counted at least ten times. The genes are TRBV28 and TRBJ2-3, with a tentative D call TRBD2 (5 bases). Germline V CDR1 and CDR2: MDHEN, SYDVKM. The length of the CDR3 is 13 residues. The V gene lost 3 bases and the J gene lost 5 bases, with 9 bases spanning the gap. CDR3 DNA sequence: TGTGCCAGCAGTTTTGGCGGGCAAGATACGCAGTATTTT. It yields the protein CASSFGGQDTQYF.

This clonotype was counted at least ten times. The rearrangement uses TRBV29-1 and TRBJ1-1, with D unresolved. The germline V and J ends were trimmed by 7 bases and 2 bases, with 5 bases remaining between them. CDR1 is SQVTM and CDR2 is ANQGSEA in the germline V gene. The length of the CDR3 is 10 residues. CDR3 coding DNA: TGCAGCGACGGTAACACTGAAGCTTTCTTT. The encoded protein is CSDGNTEAFF. Looking up the rest from reference TRBV29-1 and TRBJ1-1 gives the full variable domain: SAVISQKPSRDICQRGTSLTIQCQVDSQVTMMFWYRQQPGQSLTLIATANQGSEATYESGFVIDKFPISRPNLTFSTLTVSNMSPEDSSIYLCSDGNTEAFFGQGTRLTVV.